The 16 T cell receptor beta chains in this list originate from one sample, sequenced in a study of T cell responses to AZD1222 COVID-19 vaccine. Assay: immunoSEQ multiplex PCR; the TCRdb copy retains only in-frame clones and omits some. The data show about 130,000 clones, approximately 85% seen once. The source material was peripheral blood, sampled 28 days after the second dose of the MenACWY control vaccine. These receptors were taken from an adult who received the MenACWY meningococcal vaccine as a control.

J is TRBJ1-6 and V is TRBV5-6; 8 nucleotides match TRBD1. With 5 bases clipped from V and 4 bases from J, the junction kept 5 bases outside the gene matches. The CDR3 has 15 residues. Germline loops: CDR1 SGHDT, CDR2 YYEEEE. CDR3 loop: CASSQGAQYNSPLHF. The DNA for the CDR3 is TGTGCCAGCAGTCAGGGGGCCCAGTATAATTCACCCCTCCACTTT.

The chain has TRBV20-1 and TRBJ1-4; possible D gene TRBD1, 5 bases. This CDR3 is 13 amino acids long. Germline CDR1 is DFQATT and CDR2 is SNEGSKA (reference sequence). Trimming left V 3 bases short and J 8 bases short, with 13 bases between. The CDR3 loop reads CSASSGPEEKLFF. CDR3 DNA: TGCAGTGCTAGTTCAGGGCCCGAAGAAAAACTGTTTTTT.

This clone was seen only once. The chain joins TRBV5-4 to TRBJ2-5, with D possibly matching TRBD2 (6 bases). CDR1 is SGHNT and CDR2 is YYREEE in the germline V gene (reference sequence). V lost 4 bases, J lost 0 bases, and 10 bases lay in between. The CDR3 sequence is 14 residues long. CDR3 DNA: TGTGCCAGCAGCACCCGGGGGTACCAAGAGACCCAGTACTTC. Protein product: CASSTRGYQETQYF.

The J gene is TRBJ1-4, the V gene TRBV5-4; D is perhaps TRBD1 (5 bases). Trimming removed 3 bases at V and 4 bases at J, with 10 bases between. The CDR3 sequence is 14 residues long. CDR1 is SGHNT and CDR2 is YYREEE in the germline V gene (reference sequence). For the CDR3, the DNA is TGTGCCAGCAGCTACGGACAAGTTAATGAAAAACTGTTTTTT. This sequence encodes CASSYGQVNEKLFF.

The genes are TRBV7-9 and TRBJ1-4; D possibly corresponds to TRBD1 (5 bases). CDR1 SEHNR and CDR2 FQNEAQ come from the germline V gene (reference sequence). Trimming took 5 bases from V and 3 from J, leaving 16 bases between them. The length of the CDR3 is 16 residues. CDR3 DNA sequence: TGTGCCAGCAGCCCTTTGATATCGACAGCTAATGAAAAACTGTTTTTT. Its protein product is CASSPLISTANEKLFF. The variable domain in full, with the rest retrieved from reference TRBV7-9 and TRBJ1-4, is DTGVSQNPRHKITKRGQNVTFRCDPISEHNRLYWYRQTLGQGPEFLTYFQNEAQLEKSRLLSDRFSAERPKGSFSTLEIQRTEQGDSAMYLCASSPLISTANEKLFFGSGTQLSVL.

V and J are TRBV11-2 and TRBJ2-1; D gene unclear. Trimming shortened V by 1 base and J by 5 bases, and 6 bases separated the two germline ends. The CDR3 loop spans 13 amino acids. The germline gives CDR1 SGHAT, CDR2 FQNNGV. CDR3 in amino acids: CASSLALNNEQFF. The CDR3 DNA is TGTGCCAGCAGCTTAGCCCTGAACAATGAGCAGTTCTTC.

The V and J genes are TRBV25-1 and TRBJ1-2, with D possibly matching TRBD1 (5 bases). Trimming shortened V by 3 bases and J by 5 bases, and 13 bases separated the two germline ends. Germline V gene lookup returns CDR1 MGHDK and CDR2 SYGVNS. The CDR3 runs 14 residues. The CDR3 DNA is TGTGCCAGCAGTGATCGTGGGGGTGGGTATGGCTACACCTTC. It encodes CASSDRGGGYGYTF.

As regards this clone: The same CDR3 arises from other DNA sequences in this sample as well. This rearrangement joins TRBV5-1 to TRBJ1-1; a weak D match, TRBD1 (6 bases). The CDR3 totals 14 residues. Trimming removed 0 bases at V and 1 base at J, with 7 bases between. Looked up from germline, CDR1 is SGHRS and CDR2 is YFSETQ. DNA for the CDR3: TGCGCCAGCAGCTTGGCGGGGGCGAACACTGAAGCTTTCTTT. Protein product: CASSLAGANTEAFF.

Only one count was recorded for this clone. The chain carries TRBV7-2 and TRBJ1-2; unclear D gene. CDR3 size: 13 residues. CDR1 is SGHTA and CDR2 is FQGNSA in the germline V gene. Deletions cut 1 base from V and 3 bases from J, with 6 bases between. The CDR3 sequence: CASSLEGYYGYTF. The CDR3 DNA sequence: TGTGCCAGCAGCTTAGAAGGGTACTATGGCTACACCTTC.

The rearrangement uses TRBV10-1 and TRBJ1-1, with 8 bases matching TRBD1. CDR1 is WNHNN and CDR2 is SYGVQD in the germline V gene (reference sequence). This CDR3 has 14 amino acids. V shed 7 bases and J 0 bases; nucleotides not matched to a gene: 4. CDR3 bases: TGCGCCAGCACAGGACAGGGAATGAACACTGAAGCTTTCTTT. Amino acid sequence: CASTGQGMNTEAFF.

The J gene is TRBJ2-4, the V gene TRBV27; 7 bases are shared with TRBD2. V lost 6 bases, J lost 3 bases, and 8 bases stayed unmatched. The CDR3 extends over 15 amino acids. The germline gives CDR1 MNHEY, CDR2 SMNVEV (reference sequence). CDR3 nucleotides: TGTGCCAGCAGCTTGACTAGCCTAGGCAAAAACATTCAGTACTTC. The encoded protein is CASSLTSLGKNIQYF.

This chain joins TRBV5-6 and TRBJ2-5; no reliable D call. The CDR3 spans 15 residues. Germline CDR1 and CDR2: SGHDT and YYEEEE. Deletions cut 0 bases from V and 6 bases from J, with 15 bases between. The CDR3 sequence: CASSLAGLLKKTQYF. As DNA, the CDR3 is TGTGCCAGCAGCTTGGCCGGGCTACTAAAGAAGACCCAGTACTTC.

CDR3 bases: TGTGCCAGCAGTGAAGGACAGGGAAACTCTATTCGCAAGCCCCAGCATTTT. This translates into CASSEGQGNSIRKPQHF. The V gene is TRBV2, the J gene TRBJ1-5; 7 bases fit TRBD1. This CDR3 is 17 amino acids long. V shed 1 base, J shed 8 bases, and the junction held 14 bases outside the gene matches. Germline V gene lookup returns CDR1 SNHLY and CDR2 FYNNEI.

The V call is TRBV2, the J call TRBJ2-5, with TRBD2 matching over 14 bases. The CDR3 has 19 amino acids. CDR1 and CDR2 from the germline V gene are SNHLY and FYNNEI. V lost 5 bases and J lost 4; bases outside the gene matches: 15. The CDR3 is CASSSLTGTSGGGAETQYF. CDR3 nucleotide sequence: TGTGCCAGCAGTTCTTTAACCGGGACTAGCGGGGGCGGGGCAGAGACCCAGTACTTC. Based on the CDR3 plus reference TRBV2 and TRBJ2-5, the full variable domain is EPEVTQTPSHQVTQMGQEVILRCVPISNHLYFYWYRQILGQKVEFLVSFYNNEISEKSEIFDDQFSVERPDGSNFTLKIRSTKLEDSAMYFCASSSLTGTSGGGAETQYFGPGTRLLVL.

The chain recombines TRBV5-1 with TRBJ2-2; possibly TRBD1 or TRBD2 for D (5 bases each). The V end lost 4 bases, the J end lost 0 bases, and 10 bases lay between the germline ends. The CDR3 covers 15 residues. The germline V gene has CDR1 SGHRS and CDR2 YFSETQ. CDR3 DNA: TGCGCCAGCAGCCGGGACGGGACGAACACCGGGGAGCTGTTTTTT. Translating gives CASSRDGTNTGELFF.

This chain joins TRBV2 and TRBJ1-1; D unresolved. The CDR3 totals 11 residues. CDR1 and CDR2 (germline): SNHLY, FYNNEI. Trimming took 6 bases from V and 8 from J, leaving 10 bases between them. The CDR3, as DNA: TGTGCCAGCAGCGAAACATGGGAAGCTTTCTTT. Its protein is CASSETWEAFF.